This TCR beta chain was captured in a study of read filtering for tumor transcriptome and immune sequencing. Molecular barcoded adaptors covering alpha/delta and beta/gamma chains were used on 400 ng RNA. TCRdb independently ran MiXCR on the reads; one entry per CDR3 protein. The table has about 24,000 distinct CDR3 sequences, 22% seen once. This sequence originates from a donor at least 40 years old with multiple myeloma. What was sequenced was a population of CD138-negative cells sorted from bone marrow.

CDR3 amino acids: CAWSSDRTLHF. The CDR3 nucleotides read TGTGCCTGGAGTTCCGACAGGACCCTCCACTTT. The chain has TRBV30 and TRBJ1-6; the D gene is possibly TRBD1 (6 bases). The V end lost 2 bases, the J end lost 14 bases, and 10 bases lay between the germline ends. CDR1 and CDR2 from the germline V gene are GTSNPN and SVGIG (reference sequence). This CDR3 contains 11 residues.